This T cell receptor (beta chain) was sequenced for a study of cytomegalovirus exposure and HLA in healthy donors. Vbeta (60) and Jbeta (13) primers were used in the PCR. Sequenced by immunoSEQ multiplex PCR; TCRdb stores in-frame clones only, minus some. The table records more than 85,000 clones, more than 65% of them present only once. Trimming removed 3 bases from V and 4 bases from J; junction bases left unmatched: 6. The CDR3 totals 15 residues. From germline, CDR1 is MGHDK and CDR2 SYGVNS. This clonotype was obtained from a woman between 45 and 65 years old in good health and CMV-seropositive. Sequencing input: PBMCs. The genes are TRBV25-1 and TRBJ2-1, with 7 bases identical to TRBD2. The CDR3 here is CASSEPGLLYNEQFF. DNA of the CDR3: TGTGCCAGCAGTGAGCCGGGACTACTATACAATGAGCAGTTCTTC.